This is a list of T cell receptor beta chains from one sample in a study of response to subunit inactivated influenza vaccine. TCRdb re-analysed the RT-PCR reads in MiXCR, keeping a single row per CDR3 protein. The table records more than 150,000 distinct CDR3 sequences, roughly 8.7% of them present only once. The material was non-naive T cells sorted from PBMCs, obtained on the day of vaccination. These receptors all come from a man aged 50-60 years who received an inactivated influenza vaccine. Both conserved end residues are part of each CDR3. Each record gives: J gene, clone size, CDR3 length, D gene, V gene, CDR3 DNA, CDR3 protein. A D gene is named only where the DNA matches it firmly. Clone size, where shown, is once, few, many, or a class for clones that have expanded.

TRBJ2-5	few	14	TRBD2	TRBV7-9	TGTGCCAGCAGCTTAGCTGGGGGGGGAAAGACCCAGTACTTC	CASSLAGGGKTQYF
TRBJ2-5	few	16	TRBD2	TRBV19	TGTGCCAGTAGTATCCATGTAGGCGGGGGACAAGAGACCCAGTACTTC	CASSIHVGGGQETQYF
TRBJ1-1	-	13	-	TRBV7-2	TGTGCCAGCAGCTTAGCCAAGGGTTCGCGAGCTTTCTTT	CASSLAKGSRAFF
TRBJ2-3	-	16	TRBD1	TRBV20-1	TGCAGTGCTAGAGATCCCGGGACAGGGTTTACAGATACGCAGTATTTT	CSARDPGTGFTDTQYF
TRBJ2-2	many	17	-	TRBV29-1	TGCAGCGTTGAAGATCGGGCTCTGACAAGGGGCTCCGGGGAGCTGTTTTTT	CSVEDRALTRGSGELFF
TRBJ2-2	few	16	TRBD2	TRBV24-1	TGTGCCACCAGTGGCCCGGGACTAGCGGGAGCCCGGGAGCTGTTTTTT	CATSGPGLAGARELFF
TRBJ2-7	few	14	-	TRBV20-1	TGCAGTGCACGGGACCGATGGAGCTCCTACGAGCAGTACTTC	CSARDRWSSYEQYF
TRBJ2-7	-	12	-	TRBV7-2	TGTGCCAGCAGCTTGAGGACGTTCGAGCAGTACTTC	CASSLRTFEQYF
TRBJ2-2	few	14	TRBD1	TRBV12-3/TRBV12-4	TGTGCCAGCCGAACCGGGACAGGGATTGAGGAGCTGTTTTTT	CASRTGTGIEELFF
TRBJ2-3	many	15	-	TRBV24-1	TGTGCCACCAGTGACCCCCTCCTTAGCACAGATACGCAGTATTTT	CATSDPLLSTDTQYF
TRBJ2-7	-	15	TRBD2	TRBV20-1	TGCAGTGCTAGAGCCCCCTCGCGGGGGACCTACGAGCAGTACTTC	CSARAPSRGTYEQYF
TRBJ2-1	-	16	TRBD2	TRBV7-9	TGTGCCAGCAGCTTAAAACTAGCGGGAGCCTACAATGAGCAGTTCTTC	CASSLKLAGAYNEQFF
TRBJ2-3	many	15	TRBD2	TRBV5-1	TGCGCCAGCCGCCGGACTAGCGATACCAGGCATACGCAGTATTTT	CASRRTSDTRHTQYF
TRBJ2-2	-	16	TRBD1	TRBV9	TGTGCCAGCAGCGTAACCGGGACAGCTAACACCGGGGAGCTGTTTTTT	CASSVTGTANTGELFF
TRBJ1-4	-	16	TRBD1	TRBV18	TGTGCCAGCTCACCGGCAAACAGGGGGCGAGGTGTAAAACTGTTTTTT	CASSPANRGRGVKLFF
TRBJ2-1	few	14	-	TRBV20-1	TGCAGTGCTTCCCTTGCCCGGGGGCGGAATGAGCAGTTCTTC	CSASLARGRNEQFF
TRBJ2-1	few	12	TRBD2	TRBV20-1	TGCAGTGCTAGCGGGAGGGACGTCGAGCAGTTCTTC	CSASGRDVEQFF
TRBJ2-3	many	17	TRBD2	TRBV7-2	TGTGCCAGCAGCTTAGCTCGGACTAGCGGGAAACTAGATACGCAGTATTTT	CASSLARTSGKLDTQYF
TRBJ2-7	-	16	-	TRBV4-2	TGTGCCAGCAGCCAGCCCCCGACGGGGCCCCGGGACGAGCAGTACTTC	CASSQPPTGPRDEQYF
TRBJ2-7	many	15	-	TRBV15	TGTGCCACCAGTCCCGATCTCTCGGCCACCTACGAGCAGTACTTC	CATSPDLSATYEQYF
TRBJ2-1	-	15	-	TRBV25-1	TGTGCCAGCAGGCACACTAGCCGCTCCTACAATGAGCAGTTCTTC	CASRHTSRSYNEQFF
TRBJ1-1	-	14	-	TRBV7-3	TGTGCCAGCAGCGAGGGACGGTTGAACACTGAAGCTTTCTTT	CASSEGRLNTEAFF
TRBJ2-3	-	16	TRBD2	TRBV7-9	TGTGCCAGCAGGCGAGGGCTGGCGGGAGAGGGAGATACGCAGTATTTT	CASRRGLAGEGDTQYF
TRBJ1-5	-	15	TRBD1	TRBV5-1	TGCGCCAGCAGCTTCCGGGACAGTGTCAATCAGCCCCAGCATTTT	CASSFRDSVNQPQHF
TRBJ1-5	-	16	TRBD1	TRBV4-3	TGCGCCAGCAGCCAAGGGACAGGGAATAGCAATCAGCCCCAGCATTTT	CASSQGTGNSNQPQHF
TRBJ2-7	many	12	-	TRBV7-9	TGTGCCAGCAGCTTAATCGGGTACGAGCAGTACTTC	CASSLIGYEQYF
TRBJ2-1	few	17	TRBD2	TRBV7-9	TGTGCCAGCACTAATGGGGCCGGGACTAGCGGGAGCAATGAGCAGTTCTTC	CASTNGAGTSGSNEQFF
TRBJ2-2	-	14	-	TRBV7-3	TGTGCCAGCAGCTTAACACGGGACACCGGGGAGCTGTTTTTT	CASSLTRDTGELFF
TRBJ2-3	many	15	-	TRBV28	TGTGCCAGCAGACGGGACCTTCCGAGCGAGGATACGCAGTATTTT	CASRRDLPSEDTQYF
TRBJ2-1	few	14	TRBD2	TRBV10-3	TGTGCCATCAGTGAGGGGGTAGCGGGATCTGAGCAGTTCTTC	CAISEGVAGSEQFF
TRBJ2-2	-	15	-	TRBV6-5	TGTGCCAGCAGTTTGGAAGAACTAAACACCGGGGAGCTGTTTTTT	CASSLEELNTGELFF
TRBJ2-1	-	15	TRBD1	TRBV25-1	TGTGCCAGCAGTCCTCGGACAGGGGAGAGGAATGAGCAGTTCTTC	CASSPRTGERNEQFF
TRBJ1-5	-	14	TRBD1	TRBV20-1	TGCAGTGCGAGTCAGGGACAGGAGGTTCAGCCCCAGCATTTT	CSASQGQEVQPQHF
TRBJ2-3	few	15	-	TRBV5-1	TGCGCCAGCAGCTTGGCACACGCCTTCACAGATACGCAGTATTTT	CASSLAHAFTDTQYF
TRBJ2-3	-	15	-	TRBV7-9	TGTGCCAGCAGCCGTACTCCAAGCCCCACAGATACGCAGTATTTT	CASSRTPSPTDTQYF
TRBJ1-6	many	13	TRBD1	TRBV12-3/TRBV12-4	TGTGCCCCCCAGGACAGGAGAAATTCACCCCTCCACTTT	CAPQDRRNSPLHF
TRBJ1-1	-	13	-	TRBV20-1	TGCAGTGCTAGAGCCCGGACAGACACTGAAGCTTTCTTT	CSARARTDTEAFF
TRBJ2-7	-	13	-	TRBV28	TGTGCCAGCAGCCTTGCTGGATCGGAGGAGCAGTACTTC	CASSLAGSEEQYF
TRBJ2-7	many	12	-	TRBV28	TGTGCCAGCAGTCCGACCAACTACGAGCAGTACTTC	CASSPTNYEQYF
TRBJ1-2	few	13	-	TRBV5-1	TGCGCCAGCAGCTTGGGGCCCGGGAATGGCTACACCTTC	CASSLGPGNGYTF
TRBJ1-1	-	17	-	TRBV12-3/TRBV12-4	TGTGCCAGCAGTTTACAGGGACGGGTGGATCGGAACACTGAAGCTTTCTTT	CASSLQGRVDRNTEAFF
TRBJ2-4	few	17	TRBD2	TRBV5-1	TGCGCCAGCAGCTTGGGTGGACTAGCGGGGACGCAAAACATTCAGTACTTC	CASSLGGLAGTQNIQYF
TRBJ1-2	few	16	-	TRBV6-2/TRBV6-3	TGTGCCAGCAGTTACCAGAAAGGGGGATTGAACTATGGCTACACCTTC	CASSYQKGGLNYGYTF